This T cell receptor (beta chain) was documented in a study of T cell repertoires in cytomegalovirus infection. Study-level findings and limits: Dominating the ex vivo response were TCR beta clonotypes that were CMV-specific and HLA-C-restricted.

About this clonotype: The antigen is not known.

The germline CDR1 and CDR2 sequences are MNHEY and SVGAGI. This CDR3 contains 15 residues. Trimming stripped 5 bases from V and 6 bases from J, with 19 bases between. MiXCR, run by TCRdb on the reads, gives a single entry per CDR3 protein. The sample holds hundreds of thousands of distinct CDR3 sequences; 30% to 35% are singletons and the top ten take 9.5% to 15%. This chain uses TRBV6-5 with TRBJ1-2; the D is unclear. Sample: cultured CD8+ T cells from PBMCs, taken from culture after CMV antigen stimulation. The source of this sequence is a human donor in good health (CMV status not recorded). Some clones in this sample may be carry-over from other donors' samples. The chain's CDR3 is CASSRPAANVDGYTF. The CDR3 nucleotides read TGTGCCAGCAGTCGCCCGGCAGCCAATGTCGATGGCTACACCTTC.